Listed here are 28 T cell receptor beta chains from one sample, sequenced in a study of spatial heterogeneity in lung cancer. Each CDR3 protein gets one entry after TCRdb re-called the 5' RACE reads with MiXCR. The sample includes under 45,000 distinct CDR3 sequences, about 7.9% of them seen just once. Sample time point: blood at routine non-recurrence follow-up after resection. The sequences come from PBMCs, collected at follow-up. The receptors come from a male donor with early-stage non-small cell lung cancer.

This clonotype occurred many times. The chain recombines TRBV27 with TRBJ2-3, with D possibly matching TRBD1 (7 bases). The germline gives CDR1 MNHEY, CDR2 SMNVEV (reference sequence). The CDR3 sequence is 14 residues long. Trimming left V 8 bases short and J 6 bases short, with 18 bases between. CDR3 DNA: TGTGCCAGCGGGTTGTTAGGAGGGGGCGATACGCAGTATTTT. The encoded protein is CASGLLGGGDTQYF.

This clonotype was seen only a few times. V and J are TRBV12-3 or TRBV12-4 and TRBJ2-1; either TRBD1 or TRBD2 may fit D (6 bases each). The CDR3 consists of 14 residues. Trimming took off 5 bases at V and 6 bases at J, with 14 bases between the two ends. DNA of the CDR3: TGTGCCAGCAGTCCCCGGGGGCCCAGCAATGAGCAGTTCTTC. Translation: CASSPRGPSNEQFF.

This clonotype was picked up many times. The chain recombines TRBV7-2 with TRBJ2-2; weak D call: TRBD2 (5 bases). The CDR3 covers 14 residues. CDR1 and CDR2 (germline): SGHTA, FQGNSA. Trimming shortened V by 5 bases and J by 5 bases, and 12 bases separated the two germline ends. CDR3 protein: CASSLLALTGELFF. The CDR3 DNA sequence: TGTGCCAGCAGCCTATTAGCGCTGACCGGGGAGCTGTTTTTT.

This clonotype was counted many times. V usage is TRBV4-1 and J usage is TRBJ2-3; D remains ambiguous. The CDR3 is 16 amino acids. From germline, CDR1 is MGHRA and CDR2 YSYEKL. V lost 1 base to trimming and J lost 0 bases, with 11 bases between them. The CDR3 loop reads CASSQAKGQSTDTQYF. CDR3 DNA: TGCGCCAGCAGCCAAGCCAAAGGGCAGAGCACAGATACGCAGTATTTT.

This clonotype has at least ten counts. The chain is built from TRBV5-1 and TRBJ2-7; 7 nucleotides align to TRBD1. The CDR3 has 13 residues. The V and J ends lost 4 bases and 2 bases, in that order; junction bases with no gene match: 3. Germline V gene lookup returns CDR1 SGHRS and CDR2 YFSETQ. CDR3 sequence: CASSPGTAYEQYF. The CDR3 nucleotides are TGCGCCAGCAGCCCCGGGACAGCCTACGAGCAGTACTTC.

This clonotype occurred many times. This chain joins TRBV12-3 or TRBV12-4 and TRBJ1-6; D is unclear. This CDR3 is 16 amino acids long. The ends were cut back, 3 bases at V and 5 bases at J, with 14 bases in the middle. This CDR3 reads CASSLGALGNNSPLHF. Written as DNA, the CDR3 is TGTGCCAGCAGTTTGGGTGCCCTTGGAAATAATTCACCCCTCCACTTT.

This chain links TRBV24-1 with TRBJ2-3; possible D gene TRBD1, 6 bases. Trimming cost V 5 bases and J 1 base, with 12 bases left between them. Germline CDR1 KGHDR, CDR2 SFDVKD. The CDR3 length is 15 residues. This chain's CDR3 is CATSGLEGGTDTQYF. The CDR3, as DNA: TGTGCCACCAGTGGCCTCGAGGGGGGCACAGATACGCAGTATTTT.

This clonotype was seen many times. J is TRBJ2-1 and V is TRBV20-1; D is ambiguous. CDR3 length equals 14 residues. Looked up from germline, CDR1 is DFQATT and CDR2 is SNEGSKA (reference sequence). V was cut by 2 bases and J by 4 bases, with 12 bases left in between. CDR3 protein: CSARWWKSYNEQFF. The CDR3 DNA is TGCAGTGCTAGATGGTGGAAGTCATACAATGAGCAGTTCTTC.

The V and J genes are TRBV6-5 and TRBJ2-1; TRBD2 matches 8 bases. This CDR3 is 14 amino acids long. CDR1 MNHEY and CDR2 SVGAGI come from the germline V gene. Trimming took 6 bases from V and 7 from J; bases not matched to a gene: 8. This chain's CDR3 is CASRGGGRLNEQFF. The CDR3 DNA sequence: TGTGCCAGCAGGGGCGGGGGGCGTCTGAATGAGCAGTTCTTC.

This clonotype came up a few times. The junction departs from the called germline gene at one end, perhaps through a read error. This sequence joins TRBV28 and TRBJ1-1; D may be TRBD1 (6 bases). This CDR3 contains 18 residues. The germline CDR1 and CDR2 sequences are MDHEN and SYDVKM. CDR3 in amino acids: CASSLRGGHLGSNTEAFF. The CDR3 bases are TGTGCCAGCAGTTTACGGGGGGGCCACCTTGGCTCGAACACTGAAGCCTTCTTT. Complete variable domain (other parts from reference TRBV28 and TRBJ1-1): DVKVTQSSRYLVKRTGEKVFLECVQDMDHENMFWYRQDPGLGLRLIYFSYDVKMKEKGDIPEGYSVSREKKERFSLILESASTNQTSMYLCASSLRGGHLGSNTEAFFGQGTRLTVV.

This clonotype was seen many times. This chain links TRBV7-8 with TRBJ1-5; TRBD1 is a possible D gene (6 bases). Germline V gene data show CDR1 as SGHVS and CDR2 as FQNEAQ. The CDR3 contains 14 residues. Trimming took 3 bases from V and 3 from J, leaving 9 bases between them. The CDR3 DNA reads as TGTGCCAGCAGCTTCGGACAGCTCAATCAGCCCCAGCATTTT. Its translation: CASSFGQLNQPQHF.

The chain combines TRBV5-1 with TRBJ2-1, with a possible D match to TRBD2 (5 bases). Per germline, CDR1 SGHRS and CDR2 YFSETQ. Trimming stripped 0 bases from V and 9 bases from J, with 13 bases between. The CDR3 length is 14 residues. CDR3 amino acids: CASSLGSGRGEQFF. DNA for the CDR3: TGCGCCAGCAGCTTGGGGTCGGGTCGGGGTGAGCAGTTCTTC.

This clonotype has more than one count but fewer than ten. The chain recombines TRBV7-9 with TRBJ2-1, with 10 positions matching TRBD2. The germline V gene encodes CDR1 SEHNR and CDR2 FQNEAQ (reference sequence). There are 15 residues in the CDR3. V lost 0 bases and J lost 8; bases outside the gene matches: 4. The CDR3 nucleotides are TGTGCCAGCAGCTTAGCGGCTAGCGGGGGCTATGAGCAGTTCTTC. Translated: CASSLAASGGYEQFF.

This clonotype was detected ten times or more. The CDR3 region is CASRDRGWNTEAFF. CDR3 coding DNA: TGTGCCAGCAGAGACAGGGGTTGGAACACTGAAGCTTTCTTT. V and J are TRBV2 and TRBJ1-1; TRBD1 matches 8 bases. V was clipped by 6 bases and J by 1 base; unmatched bases: 4. Per the germline V gene, CDR1 is SNHLY and CDR2 is FYNNEI. The CDR3 spans 14 residues.

This clonotype has ten or more counts. The chain is built from TRBV13 and TRBJ1-5, with a possible D match to TRBD1 (5 bases). CDR1 is PRHDT and CDR2 is FYEKMQ in the germline V gene (reference sequence). Trimming left V 2 bases short and J 6 bases short, with 11 bases between. The CDR3 loop spans 14 amino acids. CDR3 sequence: CASSLRAGSQPQHF. In DNA form, the CDR3 reads TGTGCCAGCAGCTTACGGGCAGGGAGTCAGCCCCAGCATTTT.

This clonotype was counted at least ten times. The chain couples TRBV5-1 to TRBJ2-1; 10 bases agree with TRBD1. The CDR3 runs to 16 residues. J gave up 6 bases and V 4 bases, and 10 bases lay outside the gene matches. Germline lookup yields CDR1 SGHRS and CDR2 YFSETQ. The CDR3 DNA follows: TGCGCCAGCAGCCGAGTTACGGGACAGGGGTCCAATGAGCAGTTCTTC. This codes for CASSRVTGQGSNEQFF.

This clonotype was observed many times. The chain has TRBV12-3 or TRBV12-4 and TRBJ1-2; no firm D call. V was clipped by 0 bases and J by 6 bases, with 8 bases between them. This CDR3 region has 13 residues. CDR3 DNA sequence: TGTGCCAGCAGTTTAGCGCTCGGTCATGGCTACACCTTC. It yields the protein CASSLALGHGYTF.

The chain uses TRBV5-5 and TRBJ2-3; TRBD1 agrees at 8 bases. The ends lost 0 bases at V and 5 bases at J; junction bases unmatched: 2. The germline V gene encodes CDR1 SGHKS and CDR2 YYEKEE (reference sequence). CDR3 size: 14 residues. This chain's CDR3 is CASSLGTGRDTQYF. CDR3 DNA sequence: TGTGCCAGCAGCTTGGGGACAGGGAGAGATACGCAGTATTTT.

This clonotype was detected many times. This chain joins TRBV2 and TRBJ2-1; 9 bases match TRBD2. Per the germline V gene, CDR1 is SNHLY and CDR2 is FYNNEI. Unmatched junction bases numbered 6, after V lost 6 bases and J lost 3 bases. The CDR3 extends over 15 amino acids. This CDR3 reads CASRIAGASYNEQFF. CDR3 DNA: TGTGCCAGCAGAATAGCGGGGGCAAGCTACAATGAGCAGTTCTTC.

This clonotype was detected many times. The chain is built from TRBV27 and TRBJ2-3, with D possibly matching TRBD2 (5 bases). Germline-derived CDR1 and CDR2 are MNHEY and SMNVEV (reference sequence). This CDR3 has 15 residues. V was pared by 6 bases and J by 2 bases, with 15 bases between. The CDR3 DNA is TGTGCCAGCAGCTCCCATGGACTGCTCACAGATACGCAGTATTTT. Protein: CASSSHGLLTDTQYF.

This clonotype has a count of ten or more. This chain links TRBV12-3 or TRBV12-4 with TRBJ2-5; 14 bases match TRBD2. The CDR3 runs to 17 residues. V shed 6 bases and J 3 bases; nucleotides not matched to a gene: 9. CDR3 loop: CASSLNPGLAGEETQYF. The CDR3 DNA follows: TGTGCCAGCAGCCTGAATCCGGGACTAGCGGGGGAAGAGACCCAGTACTTC.

This clonotype was found many times. The chain joins TRBV7-9 to TRBJ2-3; a weak D match, TRBD1 (6 bases). Germline CDR1 is SEHNR and CDR2 is FQNEAQ (reference sequence). This CDR3 has 18 amino acids. Trimming took off 1 base at V and 0 bases at J, with 17 bases between the two ends. The CDR3 DNA is TGTGCCAGCAGCTTAGTTTATCAGGGGACCTTCAGCACAGATACGCAGTATTTT. It specifies CASSLVYQGTFSTDTQYF. The entire variable domain, with the rest obtained from reference TRBV7-9 and TRBJ2-3, is as follows: DTGVSQNPRHKITKRGQNVTFRCDPISEHNRLYWYRQTLGQGPEFLTYFQNEAQLEKSRLLSDRFSAERPKGSFSTLEIQRTEQGDSAMYLCASSLVYQGTFSTDTQYFGPGTRLTVL.

At least ten counts were recorded for this clonotype. The CDR3 DNA reads as TGTGCCAGCAGTTTTAGCGGGGGGCCGGCGAGCACCGGGGAGCTGTTTTTT. Its protein product is CASSFSGGPASTGELFF. The rearrangement links TRBV12-3 or TRBV12-4 to TRBJ2-2; TRBD2 agrees at 10 bases. This CDR3 contains 17 residues. The V and J ends lost 3 bases and 4 bases, in that order; junction bases with no gene match: 8.

This clonotype was observed many times. The V and J genes are TRBV5-1 and TRBJ1-6; 7 bases agree with TRBD1. The CDR3 is made up of 18 amino acids. V lost 0 bases and J lost 6; bases outside the gene matches: 12. Germline V gene data show CDR1 as SGHRS and CDR2 as YFSETQ. The CDR3 sequence is CASSLEGPNRGTNSPLHF. CDR3 DNA: TGCGCCAGCAGCTTGGAGGGCCCCAACAGGGGAACTAATTCACCCCTCCACTTT.

At least ten counts were recorded for this clonotype. V is TRBV5-8 and J is TRBJ1-3; weak D call: TRBD1 (6 bases). Germline CDR1 is SGHTS and CDR2 is YDEGEE. Trimming pared 2 bases from V and 3 bases from J, leaving 12 bases between. The CDR3 length is 15 residues. The CDR3 DNA reads TGTGCCAGCAGCTTCGACAGGTTTGATGGAAACACCATATATTTT. This sequence encodes CASSFDRFDGNTIYF.

Details on this clonotype: This may arise from a read error, as a much more abundant clone is one base away. The rearrangement uses TRBV20-1 and TRBJ2-7; D might be TRBD2 (5 bases). The CDR3 is 13 amino acids. Germline loops: CDR1 DFQATT, CDR2 SNEGSKA (reference sequence). V dropped 1 base and J dropped 4 bases, with 11 bases sitting between them. The CDR3 bases are TGCAGTGCTAGAGTTGTCGGGATGTACGAGCAGTACTTC. Its protein product is CSARVVGMYEQYF.

In this sample, this clonotype turned up many times. The chain joins TRBV6-2 or TRBV6-3 to TRBJ2-1; the match to TRBD2 covers 11 bases. CDR3 length equals 17 residues. The ends lost 4 bases at V and 4 bases at J; junction bases unmatched: 9. Germline assignment: CDR1 MNHEY and CDR2 SVGEGT. The CDR3 sequence is CASSSTILAGEYNEQFF. CDR3 nucleotides: TGTGCCAGCAGTTCCACCATACTAGCGGGGGAATACAATGAGCAGTTCTTC.

This clonotype was picked up many times. The chain joins TRBV2 to TRBJ1-6; D call uncertain. The germline V and J ends were trimmed by 4 bases and 8 bases, with 3 bases remaining between them. CDR1 is SNHLY, CDR2 FYNNEI, per germline. The CDR3 has 11 residues. CDR3 nucleotide sequence: TGTGCCAGCAGTGGGGATTCACCCCTCCACTTT. As protein: CASSGDSPLHF.